A single sample is the source of the 19 T cell receptor beta chains below, sequenced in a study of cytomegalovirus exposure and HLA in healthy donors (dated by TCRdb to about 2017). The library was prepared using the immunoSEQ multiplex PCR assay. The multiplex PCR relied on a mix of 60 forward primers for TCR Vbeta segments and 13 reverse primers for TCR Jbeta segments. What TCRdb holds here is the immuneACCESS table cut down to in-frame rearrangements. Part of the clones is not present; checked against another copy, under half of the missing clones reflect an unresolved V gene, and the others are unexplained. The sample table records approximately 190,000 clones; approximately 80% of these occur just once. Clones ranked in the top ten supply about 14% of the sample. Sequenced sample: PBMCs. These receptors all come from a woman aged 25 to 39 in good health and CMV-seropositive.

Only one count was recorded for this clone. The rearrangement links TRBV6-5 to TRBJ2-3; TRBD2 aligns across 9 bases. Germline lookup yields CDR1 MNHEY and CDR2 SVGAGI. The junction had 7 bases not matched to a gene; V was cut back by 4 bases and J by 2 bases. This CDR3 is 16 amino acids long. The CDR3 nucleotides read TGTGCCAGCAGTTCTTTAGCGGGGGCTGTCACAGATACGCAGTATTTT. Amino acid sequence: CASSSLAGAVTDTQYF.

The chain links TRBV11-3 to TRBJ2-1; 11 positions agree with TRBD2. V was clipped by 5 bases and J by 9 bases; unmatched bases: 9. Germline V CDR1 and CDR2: SGHNT, YENEEA. This CDR3 spans 15 amino acids. The CDR3 region is CASSRGLAAPGEQFF. CDR3 coding DNA: TGTGCCAGCAGCCGGGGACTAGCGGCTCCCGGTGAGCAGTTCTTC.

The chain uses TRBV4-3 and TRBJ1-5; 8 bases agree with TRBD1. V shed 0 bases, J shed 6 bases, and the junction held 4 bases outside the gene matches. Germline V gene lookup returns CDR1 LGHNA and CDR2 YSLEER. The CDR3 covers 15 residues. The CDR3 DNA is TGCGCCAGCAGCCAAGACAGGGGGCGGGGTCAGCCCCAGCATTTT. This translates into CASSQDRGRGQPQHF.

This clone came up a few times. The rearrangement links TRBV28 to TRBJ1-2; D is undetermined. Trimming left V 8 bases short and J 0 bases short, with 7 bases between. CDR1 is MDHEN and CDR2 is SYDVKM in the germline V gene. This CDR3 is 12 amino acids long. CDR3 residues: CASFRANYGYTF. DNA for the CDR3: TGTGCCAGCTTTCGAGCTAACTATGGCTACACCTTC.

The chain combines TRBV20-1 with TRBJ1-2; D is unresolved. This CDR3 region has 11 residues. V was shortened by 2 bases and J by 3 bases, with 4 bases between the two germline ends. CDR1 DFQATT and CDR2 SNEGSKA come from the germline V gene (reference sequence). The CDR3 protein is CSARTDYGYTF. The DNA for the CDR3 is TGCAGTGCTAGAACAGACTATGGCTACACCTTC.

This rearrangement joins TRBV7-9 to TRBJ1-4, with D hard to call. Germline V gene lookup returns CDR1 SEHNR and CDR2 FQNEAQ (reference sequence). Trimming left V 1 base short and J 8 bases short, with 5 bases between. This CDR3 comprises 12 residues. CDR3 DNA sequence: TGTGCCAGCAGCTTAGAGAGCGAAAAACTGTTTTTT. Its translation: CASSLESEKLFF.

The rearrangement links TRBV19 to TRBJ2-2; D is unclear. The CDR3 length is 14 residues. Germline V gives CDR1 LNHDA, CDR2 SQIVND (reference sequence). Trimming removed 3 bases at V and 4 bases at J, with 9 bases between. CDR3 protein: CASSISLSTGELFF. Here the CDR3 DNA reads TGTGCCAGTAGTATTAGCTTGAGCACCGGGGAGCTGTTTTTT. The whole variable domain, filled in from reference TRBV19 and TRBJ2-2, reads DGGITQSPKYLFRKEGQNVTLSCEQNLNHDAMYWYRQDPGQGLRLIYYSQIVNDFQKGDIAEGYSVSREKKESFPLTVTSAQKNPTAFYLCASSISLSTGELFFGEGSRLTVL.

This clone was picked up one time. At one end the junction does not follow the germline gene, possibly because of a read error. The V and J genes are TRBV7-9 and TRBJ1-3, with a possible D match to TRBD1 (5 bases). This CDR3 contains 16 residues. Per the germline V gene, CDR1 is SEHNR and CDR2 is FQNEAQ (reference sequence). The CDR3 DNA sequence: TGTTCCAGCAGCTTAGTCCGCGACAGTTCTGGAAACACCATATATTTT. It encodes CSSSLVRDSSGNTIYF.

This clone showed up just once. The chain couples TRBV30 to TRBJ1-1; 9 bases match TRBD1. V was clipped by 4 bases and J by 5 bases; unmatched bases: 5. The CDR3 runs 13 residues. Germline lookup yields CDR1 GTSNPN and CDR2 SVGIG (reference sequence). CDR3 in amino acids: CAWTLTGGTEAFF. CDR3 bases: TGTGCCTGGACCCTGACAGGGGGTACTGAAGCTTTCTTT.

This chain links TRBV30 with TRBJ2-1; D is perhaps TRBD2 (6 bases). Germline CDR1 GTSNPN, CDR2 SVGIG (reference sequence). The V end lost 5 bases, the J end lost 0 bases, and 8 bases lay between the germline ends. The CDR3 totals 13 residues. The CDR3 DNA sequence: TGTGCCTGGTCTAGCGTCTCCTACAATGAGCAGTTCTTC. Protein: CAWSSVSYNEQFF.

The V call is TRBV9, the J call TRBJ1-6; TRBD1 aligns across 7 bases. CDR1 and CDR2 (germline): SGDLS, YYNGEE. The V segment lost 4 bases and the J segment 9 bases; nucleotides outside the gene matches: 10. This CDR3 region has 15 residues. The CDR3 spells CASSSSTGTGSPLHF. The CDR3, as DNA: TGTGCCAGCAGCTCTTCGACAGGGACGGGTTCACCCCTCCACTTT.

The chain joins TRBV7-2 to TRBJ1-1; D not resolved. The V and J ends lost 5 bases and 0 bases respectively, with 10 bases between them. The CDR3 consists of 14 residues. The V gene's germline CDR1 is SGHTA and CDR2 FQGNSA. CDR3 in DNA: TGTGCCAGCAGCGTGCCCAGTTTGAACACTGAAGCTTTCTTT. The encoded protein is CASSVPSLNTEAFF.

The chain carries TRBV27 and TRBJ2-7, with D uncertain. V was clipped by 0 bases and J by 7 bases, with 13 bases between them. This CDR3 spans 14 amino acids. Looked up from germline, CDR1 is MNHEY and CDR2 is SMNVEV (reference sequence). The CDR3 spells CASSLSAARGEQYF. The CDR3 DNA is TGTGCCAGCAGTTTATCGGCAGCCCGAGGTGAGCAGTACTTC.

The V call is TRBV6-5, the J call TRBJ2-7; TRBD2 matches at 10 bases. The CDR3 is 15 residues long. Germline V lookup: CDR1 MNHEY, CDR2 SVGAGI. V shed 2 bases and J 2 bases; nucleotides not matched to a gene: 3. The CDR3 DNA is TGTGCCAGCAGTTACCGAAGCGGGGGGGCCTACGAGCAGTACTTC. Its translation is CASSYRSGGAYEQYF.

The V gene is TRBV28, the J gene TRBJ1-1; D remains ambiguous. This CDR3 is built from 14 residues. Trimming pared 2 bases from V and 3 bases from J, leaving 10 bases between. The germline CDR1 and CDR2 sequences are MDHEN and SYDVKM. CDR3 coding DNA: TGTGCCAGCAGTTTACCAGTTTCTCACACTGAAGCTTTCTTT. Residues: CASSLPVSHTEAFF.

The chain employs TRBV13 and TRBJ2-7; TRBD1 might be the D (5 bases). The V end lost 4 bases, the J end lost 4 bases, and 8 bases lay between the germline ends. The CDR3 is 12 amino acids. Germline values: CDR1 PRHDT, CDR2 FYEKMQ (reference sequence). CDR3: CASSSAGYEQYF. The CDR3 DNA sequence: TGTGCCAGCAGCTCCGCAGGGTACGAGCAGTACTTC.

The V call is TRBV5-1, the J call TRBJ2-7; 7 bases align to TRBD2. Germline V gene lookup returns CDR1 SGHRS and CDR2 YFSETQ. This CDR3 is built from 13 residues. The J segment lost 5 bases and the V segment lost 4 bases, leaving 6 bases of the junction unmatched. This CDR3 is CASSRGVRDEQYF. CDR3 DNA sequence: TGCGCCAGCAGCCGGGGGGTTAGAGACGAGCAGTACTTC.

The chain combines TRBV25-1 with TRBJ2-1; 10 nucleotides line up with TRBD1. From germline, CDR1 is MGHDK and CDR2 SYGVNS. This CDR3 has 14 residues. V lost 8 bases, J lost 7 bases, and 8 bases stayed unmatched. Here the CDR3 DNA reads TGTGCCAGCTCTCGGGGACAGGGGTGGAATGAGCAGTTCTTC. Translation: CASSRGQGWNEQFF.

In this sample, this clone turned up once. J is TRBJ2-5 and V is TRBV5-4; weak D call: TRBD1 (6 bases). CDR1 is SGHNT, CDR2 YYREEE, per germline (reference sequence). This CDR3 has 14 residues. V lost 3 bases to trimming and J lost 1 base, with 10 bases between them. In DNA form, the CDR3 reads TGTGCCAGCAGCTCTGGACAGTCCCAAGAGACCCAGTACTTC. It translates to CASSSGQSQETQYF.